This TCR beta chain was recovered during a study of blood T cell repertoires in COVID-19. Background on the study: Donors in the United States, Italy and Spain gave samples during acute or convalescent COVID-19. Sources were T cells, B-cell-depleted T cells, or PBMCs; the material itself was cDNA or gDNA.

V was pared by 4 bases and J by 5 bases, with 10 bases between. Germline V gene sequence: CDR1 MGHRA, CDR2 YSYEKL. The CDR3 runs to 13 residues. Under the authors' procedure: Counts of nucleated cells, estimated from reference gene primer amplification, were obtained. Profiling relied on immunoSEQ multiplex PCR, and the TCRdb table lists in-frame clones only, not all of them. The V and J calls and the clone size are those of that table, but D and trimming were determined from the DNA. The repertoire holds approximately 160,000 clones, with roughly 80% as singletons. The rearrangement links TRBV4-1 to TRBJ2-3; D not resolved. The sequenced sample consisted of peripheral blood. The clonotype comes from an elderly woman with acute or convalescent COVID-19. The CDR3 loop reads CASSPRLLDTQYF. The DNA for the CDR3 is TGCGCCAGCAGCCCGCGACTCTTAGATACGCAGTATTTT.